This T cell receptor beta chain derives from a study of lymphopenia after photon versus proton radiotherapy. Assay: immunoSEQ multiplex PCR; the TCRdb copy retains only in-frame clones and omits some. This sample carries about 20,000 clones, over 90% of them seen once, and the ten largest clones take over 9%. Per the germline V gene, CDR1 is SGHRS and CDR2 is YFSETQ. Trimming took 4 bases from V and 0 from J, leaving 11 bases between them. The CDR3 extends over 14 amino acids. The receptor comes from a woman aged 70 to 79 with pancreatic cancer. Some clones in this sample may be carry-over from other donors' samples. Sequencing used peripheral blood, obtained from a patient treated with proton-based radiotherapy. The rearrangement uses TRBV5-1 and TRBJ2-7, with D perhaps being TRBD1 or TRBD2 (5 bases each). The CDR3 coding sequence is TGCGCCAGCAGCCCCTCCGGGACCTCCTACGAGCAGTACTTC. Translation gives CASSPSGTSYEQYF.